Presented here are 18 T cell receptor beta chains from one specimen sequenced in a study of shared clonotypes between healthy human individuals. The method was immunoSEQ multiplex PCR; TCRdb's version includes in-frame clones alone and lacks a portion of them. Counted here are about a million clones, approximately 75% occurring once; the ten biggest clones make up about 0.89%. Sequencing was carried out using memory CD4+ T cells from PBMCs. This sample's subset: CD45RA-negative fraction. The receptors here all came from a man between 18 and 35 years old in good health. Some clones in this sample may be carry-over from other donors' samples.

The chain carries TRBV7-3 and TRBJ2-7, with 9 bases aligning to TRBD1. V trimming: 5 bases; J trimming: 4 bases; junction bases outside the gene matches: 9. Per germline, CDR1 SGHTA and CDR2 FQGTGA. The CDR3 length is 15 residues. CDR3 loop: CASSPGQGIRYEQYF. For the CDR3, the DNA is TGTGCCAGCAGCCCGGGACAGGGAATTCGGTACGAGCAGTACTTC.

The V call is TRBV15, the J call TRBJ2-5; no clear D. The CDR3 sequence is 13 residues long. Trimming took 0 bases from V and 5 from J, leaving 7 bases between them. CDR1 is LNHNV and CDR2 is YYDKDF in the germline V gene (reference sequence). The CDR3 here is CATSRDGWETQYF. The DNA for the CDR3 is TGTGCCACCAGCAGAGATGGGTGGGAGACCCAGTACTTC.

The count of this clone is one. The chain employs TRBV27 and TRBJ2-3; the match to TRBD1 covers 11 bases. Germline CDR1 and CDR2: MNHEY and SMNVEV (reference sequence). With V trimmed by 2 bases and J by 6 bases, 1 base remained unmatched. This CDR3 comprises 14 residues. CDR3 amino acids: CASSLGQGADTQYF. In nucleotides, the CDR3 is TGTGCCAGCAGTTTAGGACAGGGGGCGGATACGCAGTATTTT.

This chain joins TRBV2 and TRBJ2-7, with D tentatively TRBD1 or TRBD2 (5 bases each). The ends were cut back, 6 bases at V and 6 bases at J, with 15 bases in the middle. The germline V gene encodes CDR1 SNHLY and CDR2 FYNNEI. The CDR3 is 13 amino acids. Here the CDR3 DNA reads TGTGCCAGCAGGGGGGACCATGCCTCCGAGCAGTACTTC. Protein sequence: CASRGDHASEQYF.

This clone was seen a single time. This chain connects TRBV18 to TRBJ2-3; TRBD2 agrees at 9 bases. Trimming took 3 bases from V and 4 from J; bases not matched to a gene: 8. The CDR3 has 16 residues. Germline V gene lookup returns CDR1 KGHSH and CDR2 LQKENI. Here the CDR3 DNA reads TGTGCCAGCTCACCTTTAGCGGGAGCTGAGTCAGATACGCAGTATTTT. Encoded protein: CASSPLAGAESDTQYF.

This clone was observed a few times. This chain joins TRBV5-1 and TRBJ2-3; D gene unclear. The germline CDR1 and CDR2 sequences are SGHRS and YFSETQ. V was pared by 2 bases and J by 0 bases, with 10 bases between. The CDR3 length is 15 residues. Here the CDR3 DNA reads TGCGCCAGCAGCTTCGAGGTCCCTAGCACAGATACGCAGTATTTT. It yields the protein CASSFEVPSTDTQYF. The variable domain in full, completed from reference TRBV5-1 and TRBJ2-3, reads KAGVTQTPRYLIKTRGQQVTLSCSPISGHRSVSWYQQTPGQGLQFLFEYFSETQRNKGNFPGRFSGRQFSNSRSEMNVSTLELGDSALYLCASSFEVPSTDTQYFGPGTRLTVL.

The chain uses TRBV7-9 and TRBJ1-2; D remains ambiguous. The germline V gene encodes CDR1 SEHNR and CDR2 FQNEAQ (reference sequence). There are 17 residues in the CDR3. V gave up 5 bases and J gave up 1 base, with 20 bases separating them. DNA of the CDR3: TGTGCCAGCAGCCCCGGCGGCAGCAACTCGCTTAACTATGGCTACACCTTC. This codes for CASSPGGSNSLNYGYTF. Full variable domain (missing parts from reference TRBV7-9 and TRBJ1-2): DTGVSQNPRHKITKRGQNVTFRCDPISEHNRLYWYRQTLGQGPEFLTYFQNEAQLEKSRLLSDRFSAERPKGSFSTLEIQRTEQGDSAMYLCASSPGGSNSLNYGYTFGSGTRLTVV.

The chain employs TRBV5-6 and TRBJ2-1; 7 nucleotides agree with TRBD2. V shed 0 bases and J 1 base; nucleotides not matched to a gene: 4. The CDR3 extends over 16 amino acids. Germline CDR1 reads SGHDT; CDR2 reads YYEEEE. The CDR3 bases are TGTGCCAGCAGCTTGGGACTAGCAACATCCTACAATGAGCAGTTCTTC. Translation gives CASSLGLATSYNEQFF.

This chain joins TRBV29-1 and TRBJ2-4, with D perhaps matching TRBD1 (5 bases). From germline, CDR1 is SQVTM and CDR2 ANQGSEA. The CDR3 covers 15 residues. V dropped 6 bases and J dropped 3 bases, with 18 bases sitting between them. The chain's CDR3 is CSVWIGTQDKNIQYF. CDR3 nucleotides: TGCAGCGTATGGATCGGTACACAGGACAAAAACATTCAGTACTTC.

DNA of the CDR3: TGTGCCAGCAGTGAAGATTCCACGGGCACTGAAGCTTTCTTT. Encoded protein: CASSEDSTGTEAFF. This chain links TRBV6-1 with TRBJ1-1; no firm D call. Trimming stripped 1 base from V and 4 bases from J, with 10 bases between. Per the germline V gene, CDR1 is MNHNS and CDR2 is SASEGT. The CDR3 contains 14 residues.

This chain uses TRBV28 with TRBJ2-3; TRBD1 agrees at 7 bases. Trimming at V came to 5 bases and at J to 8 bases, leaving 13 bases not matched to a gene. The CDR3 is 15 amino acids. Looked up from germline, CDR1 is MDHEN and CDR2 is SYDVKM. Here the CDR3 reads CASSLDRARRITQYF. The CDR3 DNA sequence: TGTGCCAGCAGTCTTGACAGGGCGCGTCGGATTACGCAGTATTTT.

This clone was recorded many times. The J gene is TRBJ1-4, the V gene TRBV2, with 9 bases that match TRBD1. With 6 bases clipped from V and 0 bases from J, the junction kept 5 bases outside the gene matches. This CDR3 region has 16 residues. Germline values: CDR1 SNHLY, CDR2 FYNNEI. CDR3 protein: CASSRDRAATNEKLFF. CDR3 DNA sequence: TGTGCCAGCAGCCGGGACAGGGCGGCAACTAATGAAAAACTGTTTTTT. The full variable domain, with the rest looked up from reference TRBV2 and TRBJ1-4, is EPEVTQTPSHQVTQMGQEVILRCVPISNHLYFYWYRQILGQKVEFLVSFYNNEISEKSEIFDDQFSVERPDGSNFTLKIRSTKLEDSAMYFCASSRDRAATNEKLFFGSGTQLSVL.

The chain has TRBV19 and TRBJ1-5; D might be TRBD1 (5 bases). This CDR3 contains 15 residues. V was trimmed by 3 bases and J by 7 bases, leaving 16 bases between them. CDR1 and CDR2 (germline): LNHDA, SQIVND (reference sequence). The chain's CDR3 is CASSIGQGPDQPQHF. Written as DNA, the CDR3 is TGTGCCAGTAGTATTGGGCAGGGTCCGGACCAGCCCCAGCATTTT.

The rearrangement links TRBV4-1 to TRBJ1-1; D is unresolved. Germline V gives CDR1 MGHRA, CDR2 YSYEKL. Trimming left V 0 bases short and J 1 base short, with 15 bases between. CDR3 length equals 17 residues. For the CDR3, the DNA is TGCGCCAGCAGCCAAGAAGTGCGGAGAGGCCCGAACACTGAAGCTTTCTTT. Translating it yields CASSQEVRRGPNTEAFF.

This clone was seen more than once but under ten times. The rearrangement links TRBV7-8 to TRBJ2-3; D not certain. The CDR3 has 16 residues. V shed 1 base and J shed 2 bases, with 13 bases lying between them. Germline V gene data show CDR1 as SGHVS and CDR2 as FQNEAQ. The CDR3 is CASSLGGWRPTDTQYF. DNA for the CDR3: TGTGCCAGCAGCTTAGGGGGTTGGAGACCCACAGATACGCAGTATTTT.

The chain links TRBV11-2 to TRBJ2-3; D might be TRBD2 (5 bases). Germline values: CDR1 SGHAT, CDR2 FQNNGV. V was pared by 4 bases and J by 2 bases, with 13 bases between. The CDR3 has 15 amino acids. CDR3: CASSSLPTITDTQYF. CDR3 in DNA: TGTGCCAGCAGCTCCCTCCCGACTATCACAGATACGCAGTATTTT.

The chain couples TRBV28 to TRBJ2-5; 12 bases agree with TRBD2. The CDR3 has 15 amino acids. V shed 4 bases and J 5 bases; nucleotides not matched to a gene: 5. Germline values: CDR1 MDHEN, CDR2 SYDVKM. Here the CDR3 reads CASSSGLAGLETQYF. The DNA for the CDR3 is TGTGCCAGCAGTTCGGGACTAGCGGGCCTTGAGACCCAGTACTTC.

This chain connects TRBV5-6 to TRBJ1-4, with 9 positions matching TRBD1. Germline CDR1 SGHDT, CDR2 YYEEEE. Unmatched junction bases numbered 5, after V lost 4 bases and J lost 4 bases. The CDR3 totals 15 residues. The CDR3 here is CASSLDRGVNEKLFF. DNA of the CDR3: TGTGCCAGCAGCCTTGACAGGGGGGTTAATGAAAAACTGTTTTTT.